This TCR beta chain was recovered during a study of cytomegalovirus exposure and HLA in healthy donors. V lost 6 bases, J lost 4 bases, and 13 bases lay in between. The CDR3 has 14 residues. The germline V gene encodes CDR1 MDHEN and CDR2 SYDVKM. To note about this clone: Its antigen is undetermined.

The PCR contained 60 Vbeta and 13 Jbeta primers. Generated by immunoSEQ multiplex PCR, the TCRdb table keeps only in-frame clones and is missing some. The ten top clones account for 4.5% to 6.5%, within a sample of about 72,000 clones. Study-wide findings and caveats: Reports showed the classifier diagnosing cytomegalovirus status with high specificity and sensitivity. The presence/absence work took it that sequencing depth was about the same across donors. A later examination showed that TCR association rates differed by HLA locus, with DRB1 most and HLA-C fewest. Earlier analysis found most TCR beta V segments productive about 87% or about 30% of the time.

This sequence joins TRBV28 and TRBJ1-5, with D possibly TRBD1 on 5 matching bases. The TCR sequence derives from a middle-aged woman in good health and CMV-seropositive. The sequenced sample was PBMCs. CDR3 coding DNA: TGTGCCAGCAGGTGGATCGGGGGGAATCAGCCCCAGCATTTT. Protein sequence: CASRWIGGNQPQHF.